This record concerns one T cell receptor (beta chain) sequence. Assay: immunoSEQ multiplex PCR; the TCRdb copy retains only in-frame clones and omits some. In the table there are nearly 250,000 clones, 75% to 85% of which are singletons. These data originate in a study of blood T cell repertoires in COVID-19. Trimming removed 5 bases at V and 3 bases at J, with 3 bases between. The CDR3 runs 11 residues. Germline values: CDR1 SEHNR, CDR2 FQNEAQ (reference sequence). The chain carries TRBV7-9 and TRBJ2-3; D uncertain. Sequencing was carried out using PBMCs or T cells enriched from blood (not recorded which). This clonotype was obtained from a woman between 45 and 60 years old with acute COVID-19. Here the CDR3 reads CASSPTDTQYF. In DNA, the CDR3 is TGTGCCAGCAGCCCAACAGATACGCAGTATTTT.